This T cell receptor beta chain appears in the sequencing data of a study of shared clonotypes between healthy human individuals (dated by TCRdb to the early 2020s). At the level of the whole study: A few men and a couple of women, aged 18 to 49 years, made up the cohort. Per donor, three plates each were used for CD4 naive and CD4 memory, two for CD8 naive, and one for CD8 memory. Libraries were prepared and TCR repertoires were sequenced by different laboratories using diverse techniques, in order to increase sequencing depth and limit assay-specific biases. To estimate repertoire size and how much clonotypes are shared between individuals, the study performed deep sequencing of blood TCR repertoires from five healthy adults. Each donor's leukapheresis produced roughly between roughly 0.85 and 9.5 billion PBMCs.

CDR1 SGHVS and CDR2 FQNEAQ are derived from the germline V gene. Including the terminal cysteine and phenylalanine, the CDR3 comprises 14 residues. Only CDR3 DNA is held: 42 bases, read in frame from base 1. V is reduced by 0 bases and J by 0 bases, leaving a spacing of 4 bases between them. Points the paper makes about the study in general: Sampling was restricted to blood, and TCR repertoires in tissues likely differ from the TCR repertoires found in blood. The genetic and exposure-history diversity represented was limited by the small number of donors. Pairwise subsampling led to the expectation that sequencing depth would affect the degree of clonotype sharing among donors. Compared with non-shared clonotypes, clonotypes shared by all four sorted-subset donors had higher generation probabilities. Even with the large sequencing depth, rarefaction of the sorted-subset datasets indicated that sequencing was incomplete. When a handful of donors were compared, the shared fraction of clonotypes was about 5.2% for naive CD4, 3.5% for naive CD8, 2.3% for memory CD4, and approximately 0.4% for memory CD8. Larger estimated clonotype richness was generally found for naive subsets than for memory subsets.

As to this clone: Its antigen remains unidentified. No much larger clone is present one base from it, and per-base qualities are unavailable.

Using the deep immunoSEQ assay, TCR CDR3 regions were amplified from genomic DNA by multiplex PCR. For each cell subset, the extracted genomic DNA was distributed evenly across all wells of several immunoSEQ 96-well plates, and each plate served as one replicate. Each replicate PCR for sorted subsets received about 220 ng genomic DNA, equal to 28,000 or so T cell genomes. The purified libraries were quantified using a Qubit 3.0 fluorometer, sized with a Bioanalyzer 2100, and then quantified again using the KAPA Library Quantification kit. A separate single-read 150-cycle Illumina NextSeq 550 flow cell was used to sequence each immunoSEQ 96-well plate. As for how the authors treated the data: The immunoSEQ output contained only junctional sequences without quality scores, so filtering could not match that applied to full-length reads. To assign V/J genes and CDR3, sequences were annotated against IMGT germline references using PyIR, a Python wrapper for IgBLAST v1.9. Reads were filtered out if the reads had weak V/J assignments (E-value above 1e-6), no CDR3, stop codons, out-of-frame junctions, or ambiguous translated residues. V3J clonotypes were defined as sequences sharing the same inferred V gene, J gene, and CDR3 amino acid sequence. Percentage overlap between repertoires was computed as shared unique clonotypes divided by the size of the smaller repertoire. Three approaches were used to assess repertoire richness: RTK rarefaction, the Chao1 estimator, and Recon v2.1 estimates of unobserved clonotypes. For all TCRbeta clonotypes obtained by the gDNA method from several donors, generation probabilities were computed with OLGA. The clones in this table, taken by TCRdb from immuneACCESS, are in-frame only. Not every clone is retained; where verified, under half of the shortfall comes from an unresolved V gene, and the cause of the rest is unknown. Clone size and the V and J calls come from that table; the DNA yielded D and trimming. Across this sample there are some 1,600,000 clones, with around 98% seen only once. Of the sample, about 0.42% falls within the top ten clones.

The donors were healthy, HIV-negative adults with no recently reported acute infections or vaccinations. Every donor was a Caucasian adult living in Nashville, Tennessee, USA. CD4+ T cells were enriched through magnetic negative selection, after which naive cells were positively selected on CD45RA and the remaining negative fraction served as the memory subset. After blood collection by leukapheresis, PBMCs were isolated using Ficoll-Histopaque density gradient centrifugation and then cryopreserved in the vapor phase of liquid nitrogen. Purity and quantity of every magnetically sorted T cell population were checked by analytical flow cytometry. From each sorted fraction, genomic DNA was isolated and quantified by UV absorbance on a Nanodrop 2000c.

Recombination linked TRBV7-8 to TRBJ2-3; the D gene cannot be named for sure. This clonotype was sampled from a man between 25 and 39 years old in good health. The material sequenced was naive CD4+ T cells sorted from blood. Sample cell subset or site, as interpreted from the label and publication: CD45RA+ positively selected. The DNA sequence is given as TGTGCCAGCAGCTTAGCGGAAAGCACAGATACGCAGTATTTT. Its product reads: CASSLAESTDTQYF.